Listed below are T cell receptor beta chains from one sample, sequenced in a study of response to subunit inactivated influenza vaccine. TCRdb passed the RT-PCR reads through MiXCR, listing each CDR3 protein once. The top ten hold roughly 13% of the sample, which has under 550,000 distinct CDR3 sequences, about 8% seen once. The specimen was PBMCs from blood, collected less than 30 months after vaccination. The source of these receptors is a man aged 50 to 69 who received an inactivated influenza vaccine. Each CDR3 is given with its conserved first and last residue. Each record gives: CDR3 DNA, CDR3 protein, clone size, J gene, V gene, D gene, CDR3 length. D genes are given only for firm matches. Part of the rows lack a size; the others show once, few, many or a class for expanded clones.

DNA: TGTGCCAGCAGCGAGAGGAGGACAGGGGAAAACATTCAGTACTTC
CDR3: CASSERRTGENIQYF
size: few
J: TRBJ2-4
V: TRBV7-2
D: TRBD1
length: 15

DNA: TGTGCCATCAGGACGACAGGGCCCCCTGGGGCCAACGTCCTGACTTTC
CDR3: CAIRTTGPPGANVLTF
size: NA
J: TRBJ2-6
V: TRBV10-3
D: TRBD1
length: 16

DNA: TGTGCCAGCAGCTTACTGGTGGCGGGAAGCACCGGGGAGCTGTTTTTT
CDR3: CASSLLVAGSTGELFF
size: few
J: TRBJ2-2
V: TRBV7-3
D: NA
length: 16

DNA: TGTGCCAGCAGTTTTCAGGGTCGCACTGAAGCTTTCTTT
CDR3: CASSFQGRTEAFF
size: many
J: TRBJ1-1
V: TRBV12-3/TRBV12-4
D: NA
length: 13

DNA: TGTGCCAGCAGCCAGAGGACAGCCCGGTTCCAAGAGACCCAGTACTTC
CDR3: CASSQRTARFQETQYF
size: NA
J: TRBJ2-5
V: TRBV11-1
D: NA
length: 16

DNA: TGCAGCGTTTCGGACCTGGGCCCTGAAGCTTTCTTT
CDR3: CSVSDLGPEAFF
size: NA
J: TRBJ1-1
V: TRBV29-1
D: NA
length: 12

DNA: TGTGCCAGCAGTCCTGGGGGGCCGGTCACAGATACGCAGTATTTT
CDR3: CASSPGGPVTDTQYF
size: few
J: TRBJ2-3
V: TRBV12-3/TRBV12-4
D: NA
length: 15

DNA: TGTGCCAGCAGCGCCCAACCTAGCGGGGTCTACAATGAGCAGTTCTTC
CDR3: CASSAQPSGVYNEQFF
size: NA
J: TRBJ2-1
V: TRBV7-6
D: TRBD2
length: 16

DNA: TGTGCCAGCAGCCCGCGGGGACAGGGTAGCACAGATACGCAGTATTTT
CDR3: CASSPRGQGSTDTQYF
size: few
J: TRBJ2-3
V: TRBV7-2
D: TRBD1
length: 16

DNA: TGTGCCAGCAGTTACAGAGAGGGTGTGACCTACGAGCAGTACTTC
CDR3: CASSYREGVTYEQYF
size: many
J: TRBJ2-7
V: TRBV6-5
D: NA
length: 15

DNA: TGCAGTGCTAGGAGACAGGGGTTTCATAGCAATCAGCCCCAGCATTTT
CDR3: CSARRQGFHSNQPQHF
size: many
J: TRBJ1-5
V: TRBV20-1
D: TRBD1
length: 16

DNA: TGTGCCAGCAGTTTCCGGGACGCAAGTGAGCAGTTCTTC
CDR3: CASSFRDASEQFF
size: NA
J: TRBJ2-1
V: TRBV12-3/TRBV12-4
D: NA
length: 13

DNA: TGTGCCAGCAGTGAAAGTACCTTAGGAAATTCACCCCTCCACTTT
CDR3: CASSESTLGNSPLHF
size: many
J: TRBJ1-6
V: TRBV2
D: NA
length: 15

DNA: TGTGCCAGCAGCGATGGACAGGGAGGGGGCACTGAAGCTTTCTTT
CDR3: CASSDGQGGGTEAFF
size: few
J: TRBJ1-1
V: TRBV9
D: TRBD1
length: 15

DNA: TGTGCCAGCAGTTTCTACACTAGCGGCACCGGGGAGCTGTTTTTT
CDR3: CASSFYTSGTGELFF
size: NA
J: TRBJ2-2
V: TRBV27
D: TRBD2
length: 15